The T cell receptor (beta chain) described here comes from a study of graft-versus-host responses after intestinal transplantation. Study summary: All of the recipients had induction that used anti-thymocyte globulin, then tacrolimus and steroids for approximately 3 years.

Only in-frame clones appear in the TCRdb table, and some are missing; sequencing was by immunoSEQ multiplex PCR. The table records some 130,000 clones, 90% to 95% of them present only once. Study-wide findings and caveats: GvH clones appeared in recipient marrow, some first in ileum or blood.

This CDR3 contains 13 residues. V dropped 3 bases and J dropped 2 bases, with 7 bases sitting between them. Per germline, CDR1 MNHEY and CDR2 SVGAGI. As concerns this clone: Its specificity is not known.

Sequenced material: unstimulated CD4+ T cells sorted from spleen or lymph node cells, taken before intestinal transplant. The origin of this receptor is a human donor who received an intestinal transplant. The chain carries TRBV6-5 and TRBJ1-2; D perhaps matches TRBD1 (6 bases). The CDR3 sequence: CASSYGQNYGYTF. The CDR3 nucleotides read TGTGCCAGCAGTTATGGACAGAACTATGGCTACACCTTC.